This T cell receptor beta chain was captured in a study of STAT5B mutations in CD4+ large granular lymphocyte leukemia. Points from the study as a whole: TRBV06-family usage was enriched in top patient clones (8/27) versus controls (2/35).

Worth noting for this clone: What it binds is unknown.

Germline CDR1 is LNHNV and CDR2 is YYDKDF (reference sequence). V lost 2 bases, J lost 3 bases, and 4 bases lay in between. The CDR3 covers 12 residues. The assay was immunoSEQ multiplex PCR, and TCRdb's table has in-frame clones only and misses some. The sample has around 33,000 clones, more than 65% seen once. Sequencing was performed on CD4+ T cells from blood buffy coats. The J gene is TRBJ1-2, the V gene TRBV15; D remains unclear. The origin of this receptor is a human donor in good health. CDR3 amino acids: CATSRNDYGYTF. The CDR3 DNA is TGTGCCACCAGCAGAAACGACTATGGCTACACCTTC.